This T cell receptor beta chain emerged from a study of spatial heterogeneity in lung cancer. Germline CDR1 and CDR2: SEHNR and FQNEAQ (reference sequence). This CDR3 spans 14 amino acids. V trimming: 5 bases; J trimming: 5 bases; junction bases outside the gene matches: 9. Worth noting for this clonotype: The antigen is unknown.

Time point reported: sample taken at primary tumor resection. Whole RNA, isolated from tumor, nontumor lung or frozen PBMC, was sequenced without prior sorting. Study-wide results and limits: At tumor resection, ubiquitous expanded TCRs were detected in blood more often than later.

Single TCR cDNA molecules each had their own unique molecular identifier. TCRdb passed the 5' RACE reads through MiXCR, listing each CDR3 protein once. The table has approximately 92,000 distinct CDR3 sequences, approximately 12% seen once. V usage is TRBV7-9 and J usage is TRBJ2-7; TRBD1 matches at 7 bases. This material consisted of PBMCs, taken at surgery. The receptor was isolated from a male donor with early-stage non-small cell lung cancer. In DNA, the CDR3 is TGTGCCAGCAGCCGCCGGGACAGTTTCCACGAGCAGTACTTC. This codes for CASSRRDSFHEQYF.